The clone carrying this T cell receptor (beta chain) was detected only a few times. Its antigen is unknown. Within the library, unique molecular identifiers were attached to each individual cDNA molecule. A single record per CDR3 protein comes from TCRdb applying MiXCR to the RACE reads. The table has about 360,000 distinct CDR3 sequences, roughly 6.9% seen once. Time point given: patch test 1, 2 weeks after DPC sensitization. Specified treatment: therapeutic diphenylcyclopropenone sensitization with weekly scalp DPC. The CDR3 covers 12 residues. The germline gives CDR1 SQVTM, CDR2 ANQGSEA. The V end was cut by 5 bases, the J end by 1 base, with 8 bases between. This specimen comes from a study of human T cells and chemical hapten exposure. Study conclusions and caveats: Healthy individuals' immune responses may differ from those of donors, who had alopecia.

The sequence was collected from a woman aged 18-29 years with alopecia areata. Some clones in this sample may be carry-over from other donors' samples. Source: whole blood, taken in connection with sensitization to the hapten diphenylcyclopropenone (DPC). The chain employs TRBV29-1 and TRBJ1-1; no clear D. CDR3 DNA: TGCAGCGTTTTCTCCAGGAACACTGAAGCTTTCTTT. Translating gives CSVFSRNTEAFF.